Listed here are 2 T cell receptor beta chains from one sample, sequenced in a study of blood T cell repertoires in COVID-19. The assay was immunoSEQ multiplex PCR, and TCRdb's table has in-frame clones only and misses some. This table has 120,000 to 150,000 clones, 70% to 90% appearing once. The source material was peripheral blood. These receptor sequences come from a woman in her fifties or sixties with COVID-19, enrolled during active disease.

The chain employs TRBV9 and TRBJ1-4; no definite D call. The CDR3 contains 14 residues. The ends were cut back, 2 bases at V and 5 bases at J, with 10 bases in the middle. Germline V gives CDR1 SGDLS, CDR2 YYNGEE. DNA for the CDR3: TGTGCCAGCAGCGTCCGCCAGGAAAATGAAAAACTGTTTTTT. It yields the protein CASSVRQENEKLFF.

V is TRBV11-2 and J is TRBJ2-3; 7 positions match TRBD2. The CDR3 is 14 residues long. With 7 bases clipped from V and 2 bases from J, the junction kept 6 bases outside the gene matches. The germline V gene has CDR1 SGHAT and CDR2 FQNNGV. The CDR3 protein is CASIWGGITDTQYF. Here the CDR3 DNA reads TGTGCCAGCATCTGGGGGGGAATCACAGATACGCAGTATTTT.